This entry lists 16 T cell receptor beta chains sequenced from one sample in a study of blood T cell repertoires in COVID-19. Some clones are missing from TCRdb's copy, which holds only in-frame ones; the method was immunoSEQ multiplex PCR. This sample has about 330,000 clones; about 82% occur once, and the top ten carry 1.5% to 2%. The sequenced sample consisted of peripheral blood. The origin of the receptors is a woman aged 50 to 60 with acute or convalescent COVID-19.

The genes are TRBV18 and TRBJ1-2, with 10 nucleotides matching TRBD1. Germline V gene data show CDR1 as KGHSH and CDR2 as LQKENI. J lost 8 bases, V lost 3 bases, and 6 bases had no gene match. The CDR3 covers 14 residues. CDR3 region: CASSPEGQGTGYTF. CDR3 in DNA: TGTGCCAGCTCACCCGAGGGACAGGGGACGGGCTACACCTTC.

Of note for this clone: Germline and junction disagree at one end, which may indicate a read error. The sample contains more than one DNA sequence encoding this CDR3. This chain links TRBV9 with TRBJ2-7, with TRBD1 matching over 8 bases. The CDR3 is made up of 13 amino acids. Germline lookup yields CDR1 SGDLS and CDR2 YYNGEE. CDR3 DNA sequence: TGTGCTAGCAGCACCCGGACAGGGAAGCTTTTGTACTTC. It specifies CASSTRTGKLLYF. The entire variable domain, with the rest obtained from reference TRBV9 and TRBJ2-7, is as follows: DSGVTQTPKHLITATGQRVTLRCSPRSGDLSVYWYQQSLDQGLQFLIQYYNGEERAKGNILERFSAQQFPDLHSELNLSSLELGDSALYFCASSTRTGKLLYFGPGTRLTVT.

The gene calls are TRBV14 and TRBJ1-1; TRBD1 matches 9 bases. This CDR3 has 15 residues. Germline trimming cut 3 bases from V and 5 bases from J; bases unmatched to any gene: 7. Germline-derived CDR1 and CDR2 are SGHDN and FVKESK. Written as DNA, the CDR3 is TGTGCCAGCAGCCAGATCCTCGGGACAGGGACTGAAGCTTTCTTT. It specifies CASSQILGTGTEAFF.

The CDR3 DNA reads as TGTGCCAGCAGAGACAGCTCTGGAAACACCATATATTTT. Its protein is CASRDSSGNTIYF. The chain couples TRBV6-6 to TRBJ1-3; tentatively, D is TRBD1 (5 bases). V was pared by 6 bases and J by 0 bases, with 6 bases between. Germline V gene sequence: CDR1 MNHNY, CDR2 SVGAGI (reference sequence). CDR3 length: 13 amino acids.

The chain has TRBV7-6 and TRBJ1-3; D unresolved. Per germline, CDR1 SGHVS and CDR2 FNYEAQ. Trimming removed 5 bases from V and 4 bases from J, with 6 bases in between. The CDR3 is 12 residues long. CDR3 DNA: TGTGCCAGCAGCCTCCCCGGAAACACCATATATTTT. Its translation is CASSLPGNTIYF.

V is TRBV4-2 and J is TRBJ2-1, with 9 positions matching TRBD2. Germline CDR1 and CDR2: LGHNA and YNFKEQ. Trimming cost V 3 bases and J 7 bases; bases outside gene matches: 4. The CDR3 consists of 14 residues. The DNA of the CDR3 is TGTGCCAGCAGCCATAGTAGCGGGAGAAATGAGCAGTTCTTC. Protein sequence: CASSHSSGRNEQFF.

The J gene is TRBJ2-3, the V gene TRBV5-1, with D perhaps matching TRBD2 (6 bases). Germline V gives CDR1 SGHRS, CDR2 YFSETQ. V lost 4 bases to trimming and J lost 1 base, with 19 bases between them. CDR3 length equals 17 residues. The CDR3 nucleotides read TGCGCCAGCAGCCCGTCCCGGGACTCTGGGGGCACAGATACGCAGTATTTT. Amino acid sequence: CASSPSRDSGGTDTQYF.

The V gene is TRBV5-6, the J gene TRBJ2-3; 8 nucleotides match TRBD1. With 4 bases clipped from V and 2 bases from J, the junction kept 9 bases outside the gene matches. The V gene's germline CDR1 is SGHDT and CDR2 YYEEEE. The CDR3 runs 16 residues. CDR3 residues: CASSAAGTGDTDTQYF. In nucleotides, the CDR3 is TGTGCCAGCAGCGCAGCCGGGACAGGAGACACAGATACGCAGTATTTT.

The chain is built from TRBV7-2 and TRBJ1-2, with D perhaps TRBD1 (5 bases). There are 13 residues in the CDR3. V lost 7 bases and J 6 bases, leaving 15 bases between the germline ends. The germline gives CDR1 SGHTA, CDR2 FQGNSA. The DNA of the CDR3 is TGTGCCAGCAAAGGGGTCAACGTTGATGGCTACACCTTC. Translating it yields CASKGVNVDGYTF.

This clone has just a few counts. The chain carries TRBV27 and TRBJ1-5; D remains ambiguous. CDR1 MNHEY and CDR2 SMNVEV come from the germline V gene (reference sequence). The length of the CDR3 is 13 residues. V was shortened by 5 bases and J by 6 bases, with 11 bases between the two germline ends. The CDR3 DNA follows: TGTGCCAGCAGTCCGAGAGGAAGTCAGCCCCAGCATTTT. Protein sequence: CASSPRGSQPQHF.

The sample holds one count of this clone. V gene TRBV7-2 combines with J gene TRBJ2-3, with D possibly matching TRBD2 (5 bases). V was shortened by 8 bases and J by 2 bases, with 14 bases between the two germline ends. This CDR3 has 14 residues. CDR1 is SGHTA and CDR2 is FQGNSA in the germline V gene. CDR3 region: CASGRVGVTDTQYF. In DNA, the CDR3 is TGTGCCAGCGGGCGGGTAGGAGTCACAGATACGCAGTATTTT.

This clone was seen only a few times. The rearrangement links TRBV6-6 to TRBJ2-7; D possibly corresponds to TRBD2 (5 bases). V dropped 5 bases and J dropped 2 bases, with 10 bases sitting between them. Germline values: CDR1 MNHNY, CDR2 SVGAGI (reference sequence). The CDR3 has 13 amino acids. The CDR3 is CASSPGRAYEQYF. In nucleotides, the CDR3 is TGTGCCAGCAGTCCTGGGCGGGCCTACGAGCAGTACTTC.

In nucleotides, the CDR3 is TGCGCCAGCAGTAAAAACCGGGACAGCCATCCTAACTATGGCTACACCTTC. Protein product: CASSKNRDSHPNYGYTF. This chain uses TRBV10-1 with TRBJ1-2, with 7 bases matching TRBD1. This CDR3 region has 17 residues. Germline V gene lookup returns CDR1 WNHNN and CDR2 SYGVQD (reference sequence). The J segment lost 0 bases and the V segment lost 5 bases, leaving 12 bases of the junction unmatched.

The CDR3 region has the DNA TGCGCCAGCAGCCAAACCGGGACTGTGTACAATGAGCAGTTCTTC. It specifies CASSQTGTVYNEQFF. J is TRBJ2-1 and V is TRBV5-1, with TRBD2 as a possible D gene (6 bases). The CDR3 spans 15 residues. V gave up 4 bases and J gave up 4 bases, with 15 bases separating them. Germline V gene lookup returns CDR1 SGHRS and CDR2 YFSETQ.

The table lists this clone with a count of one. The chain employs TRBV28 and TRBJ1-5; 9 bases fit TRBD1. In germline, CDR1 is MDHEN, CDR2 SYDVKM. The junction had 9 bases not matched to a gene; V was cut back by 6 bases and J by 3 bases. The CDR3 spans 16 residues. The CDR3 spells CASRWTGAGVNQPQHF. The CDR3 DNA is TGTGCCAGCAGGTGGACAGGGGCGGGGGTCAATCAGCCCCAGCATTTT.

The rearrangement uses TRBV6-5 and TRBJ2-7; a weak D match, TRBD1 (6 bases). This CDR3 contains 13 residues. The ends were cut back, 6 bases at V and 3 bases at J, with 12 bases in the middle. CDR1 is MNHEY, CDR2 SVGAGI, per germline. The CDR3 region is CASRSTGIYEQYF. As DNA, the CDR3 is TGTGCCAGCAGGTCCACAGGGATCTACGAGCAGTACTTC.